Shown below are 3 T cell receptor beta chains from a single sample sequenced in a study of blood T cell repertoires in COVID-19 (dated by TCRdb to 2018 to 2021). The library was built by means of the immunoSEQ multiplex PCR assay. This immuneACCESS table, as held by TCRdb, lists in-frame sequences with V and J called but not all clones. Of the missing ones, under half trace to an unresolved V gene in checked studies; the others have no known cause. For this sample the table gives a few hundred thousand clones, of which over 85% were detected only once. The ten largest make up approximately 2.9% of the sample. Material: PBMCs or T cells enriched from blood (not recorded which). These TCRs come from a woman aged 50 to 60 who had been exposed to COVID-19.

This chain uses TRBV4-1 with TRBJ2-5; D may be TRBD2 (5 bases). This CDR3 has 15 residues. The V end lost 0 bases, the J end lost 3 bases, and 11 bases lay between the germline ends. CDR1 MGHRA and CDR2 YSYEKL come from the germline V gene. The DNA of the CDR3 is TGCGCCAGCAGCCAAGAAATGGTGAGGGAAGAGACCCAGTACTTC. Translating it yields CASSQEMVREETQYF.

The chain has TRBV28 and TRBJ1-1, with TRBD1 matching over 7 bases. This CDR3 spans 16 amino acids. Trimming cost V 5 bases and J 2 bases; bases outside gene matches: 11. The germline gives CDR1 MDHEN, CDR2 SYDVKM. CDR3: CASSTPMTGFNTEAFF. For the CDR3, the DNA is TGTGCCAGCAGTACACCTATGACAGGGTTCAACACTGAAGCTTTCTTT.

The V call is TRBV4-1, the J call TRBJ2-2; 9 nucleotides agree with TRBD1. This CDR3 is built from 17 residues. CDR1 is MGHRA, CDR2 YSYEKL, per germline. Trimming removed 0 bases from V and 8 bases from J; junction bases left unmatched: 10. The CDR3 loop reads CASSQDSGTGLRGELFF. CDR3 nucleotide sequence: TGCGCCAGCAGCCAAGACTCCGGGACAGGGTTACGGGGGGAGCTGTTTTTT.